This is a list of T cell receptor beta chains from one sample in a study of cytomegalovirus exposure and HLA in healthy donors. Produced via immunoSEQ multiplex PCR; TCRdb's table is partial and in-frame only. The sample carries more than 55,000 clones, roughly 90% recorded once. The sequenced sample was PBMCs. These receptors came from a woman aged 18-30 years in good health and CMV-seronegative. The CDR3 runs from the conserved cysteine through the conserved F or W. A D gene is named only where the DNA matches it firmly. Where a row states a size, it is once, few, many or the class of an expanded clone; other rows omit it.

TRBV27,few,-,12,TRBJ1-2,TGTGCCAGCAGTTCCCCGGGGGACGGCTACACCTTC,CASSSPGDGYTF
TRBV5-1,-,TRBD1,14,TRBJ1-2,TGCGCCAGCAGCCAGACAGGGACTAACTATGGCTACACCTTC,CASSQTGTNYGYTF
TRBV7-2,-,-,16,TRBJ1-3,TGTGCCAGCAGCTTAGGGGGGGTGCTTTCGGGAAACACCATATATTTT,CASSLGGVLSGNTIYF
TRBV27,once,TRBD2,15,TRBJ2-1,TGTGCCAGCAGTCCCGGGACTAGCTCCTACAATGAGCAGTTCTTC,CASSPGTSSYNEQFF
TRBV28,-,TRBD1,15,TRBJ1-2,TGTGCCAGCAGTTTACCCCACCACAGGGGAGGCGGCTACACCTTC,CASSLPHHRGGGYTF
TRBV15,-,-,15,TRBJ1-6,TGTGCCACCAGCAGAGACGGACAAAGTAATTCACCCCTCCACTTT,CATSRDGQSNSPLHF
TRBV11-2,-,-,16,TRBJ2-3,TGTGCCAGCAGCTTAGATCCGGCTCCAGGCCAAGATACGCAGTATTTT,CASSLDPAPGQDTQYF
TRBV28,-,TRBD1,15,TRBJ1-2,TGTGCCAGCAGTCGTCAGGGGGTAACGGTCTATGGCTACACCTTC,CASSRQGVTVYGYTF
TRBV19,-,-,14,TRBJ1-1,TGTGCCAGTAGTATAGTGAGATCGCAGGGTCGGGCTTTCTTT,CASSIVRSQGRAFF
TRBV11-3,-,TRBD1,13,TRBJ1-1,TGTGCCAGCAGCTTAAATCCAGGGGGCAAAGCTTTCTTT,CASSLNPGGKAFF
TRBV19,-,-,14,TRBJ2-2,TGTGCCAGTAGTATCCAGGGGATTCCCGGGGAGCTGTTTTTT,CASSIQGIPGELFF
TRBV4-1,-,-,15,TRBJ1-2,TGCGCCAGCAGCCATCCCCTCCGGGCTAACTATGGCTACACCTTC,CASSHPLRANYGYTF
TRBV25-1,-,-,11,TRBJ2-1,TGTGCCAGCAGAGCCCCCCGTGAGCAGTTCTTC,CASRAPREQFF
TRBV5-1,-,-,13,TRBJ2-1,TGCGCCACCAAGGACTCTAGAGACAATGAGCAGTTCTTC,CATKDSRDNEQFF
TRBV28,-,-,16,TRBJ2-5,TGTGCCAGCAGTTTCATGCTACCAACACGGGGGGAGACCCAGTACTTC,CASSFMLPTRGETQYF
TRBV10-3,-,TRBD1,15,TRBJ1-2,TGTGCCATCAGTGACCTACAGGGGACTAGCTATGGCTACACCTTC,CAISDLQGTSYGYTF
TRBV7-7,-,TRBD2,16,TRBJ2-5,TGTGCCAGCAGCTTAGCGTCAGCGGGAGGGGGAGAGACCCAGTACTTC,CASSLASAGGGETQYF
TRBV5-1,-,-,14,TRBJ1-1,TGCGCCAGCAGCTTCACAGCAAGGAACACTGAAGCTTTCTTT,CASSFTARNTEAFF
TRBV18,-,TRBD1,16,TRBJ1-1,TGTGCCAGCTCATCCACCTCCGGGACAGGGGGCACTGAAGCTTTCTTT,CASSSTSGTGGTEAFF
TRBV15,once,-,18,TRBJ2-7,TGTGCCACCAGCAGAGCCTTTTGGGGCAGCCTGAGCTCCTACGAGCAGTACTTC,CATSRAFWGSLSSYEQYF
TRBV5-4,-,-,14,TRBJ1-1,TGTGCCAGCAGCTTCTACTACGAGAACACTGAAGCTTTCTTT,CASSFYYENTEAFF
TRBV18,once,-,15,TRBJ2-2,TGTGCCAGCTCACCACCAGACAGGATGGCCGGGGAGCTGTTTTTT,CASSPPDRMAGELFF
TRBV27,-,TRBD2,15,TRBJ2-3,TGTGCCAGCAGTCCAATAGCGGGAGGGTATGATACGCAGTATTTT,CASSPIAGGYDTQYF
TRBV30,-,-,13,TRBJ1-1,TGTGCCGGGGATCTGCGGGGGGCTGTAGTAGCTTTCTTT,CAGDLRGAVVAFF